The 26 T cell receptor beta chains below all came from one sample that was sequenced in a study of blood T cells in healthy people across ages. Through a sample-barcoded 5' primer and a J-beta primer mix, a second PCR was run for 7 to 11 cycles. TCRdb fed the 5' RACE reads into MiXCR, producing one record per CDR3 protein. There are 1.8 million or so distinct CDR3 sequences in the sample; more than 35% occur only once, and about 21% lies in the top ten. The specimen was blood. The receptor source for this set is a human donor in good health.

The gene calls are TRBV20-1 and TRBJ2-5; 7 bases fit TRBD1. The CDR3 is 15 amino acids. V was pared by 3 bases and J by 1 base, with 8 bases of the junction left unmatched. Germline loops: CDR1 DFQATT, CDR2 SNEGSKA (reference sequence). The CDR3 sequence is CSARVATGPQETQYF. The CDR3 nucleotides read TGCAGTGCTAGGGTTGCGACAGGGCCCCAAGAGACCCAGTACTTC.

The rearrangement links TRBV6-2 or TRBV6-3 to TRBJ2-5, with TRBD2 matching over 12 bases. CDR1 and CDR2 from the germline V gene are MNHEY and SVGEGT. The CDR3 has 16 amino acids. Trimming cost V 2 bases and J 3 bases; bases outside gene matches: 4. The CDR3: CASSYRTSGDKETQYF. CDR3 nucleotide sequence: TGTGCCAGCAGTTACCGGACTAGCGGGGACAAAGAGACCCAGTACTTC.

The chain carries TRBV6-6 and TRBJ1-5; D possibly corresponds to TRBD1 (5 bases). Germline CDR1 MNHNY, CDR2 SVGAGI (reference sequence). Trimming took off 5 bases at V and 7 bases at J, with 21 bases between the two ends. CDR3 length: 16 amino acids. CDR3 sequence (DNA): TGTGCCAGCAGTAAACCGAGAGGGGCAGGGCGGCAGCCCCAGCATTTT. Translating it yields CASSKPRGAGRQPQHF.

The gene calls are TRBV24-1 and TRBJ2-5; 10 positions match TRBD2. The better agreement between TRBJ2-1 and the DNA end casts doubt on the J call. Per the germline V gene, CDR1 is KGHDR and CDR2 is SFDVKD. There are 19 residues in the CDR3. CDR3 residues: CATRFVPVAGGEEQETQFF. The CDR3 DNA sequence: TGTGCCACTCGTTTCGTCCCAGTAGCGGGGGGCGAGGAGCAAGAGACCCAGTTCTTC.

This clonotype occurred a few times. The chain combines TRBV4-3 with TRBJ2-7; D call uncertain. The V and J ends lost 1 base and 4 bases respectively, with 11 bases between them. CDR1 is LGHNA and CDR2 is YSLEER in the germline V gene. There are 14 residues in the CDR3. The CDR3 is CASSQARQIYEQYF. CDR3 nucleotide sequence: TGCGCCAGCAGCCAAGCCCGCCAGATTTACGAGCAGTACTTC.

The rearrangement links TRBV9 to TRBJ1-2; D unclear. The CDR3 spans 14 residues. CDR1 is SGDLS, CDR2 YYNGEE, per germline. Trimming cost V 0 bases and J 5 bases, with 11 bases left between them. CDR3 in DNA: TGTGCCAGCAGCGTAGATGAGGGTCTTTATGGCTACACCTTC. Protein product: CASSVDEGLYGYTF.

This chain joins TRBV29-1 and TRBJ1-1, with a possible D match to TRBD1 (6 bases). The CDR3 is 11 amino acids. Germline V gene lookup returns CDR1 SQVTM and CDR2 ANQGSEA. V gave up 8 bases and J gave up 8 bases, with 15 bases separating them. In DNA, the CDR3 is TGCAGCACTATAAACACAGGGGAAGCTTTCTTT. As protein: CSTINTGEAFF.

The V gene is TRBV12-3 or TRBV12-4, the J gene TRBJ2-2, with 7 bases identical to TRBD2. This CDR3 is built from 13 residues. The V segment lost 8 bases and the J segment 4 bases; nucleotides outside the gene matches: 4. The CDR3 DNA follows: TGTGCCAGCGGGTGGGGGGGCACCGGGGAGCTGTTTTTT. The encoded protein is CASGWGGTGELFF.

This clonotype was observed a handful of times. V usage is TRBV7-9 and J usage is TRBJ2-1; D might be TRBD1 or TRBD2, each matching 5 bases. V was cut by 4 bases and J by 2 bases, with 18 bases left in between. The CDR3 totals 17 residues. Germline V gene lookup returns CDR1 SEHNR and CDR2 FQNEAQ (reference sequence). The CDR3 DNA reads as TGTGCCAGCAGCTCCTCATACCGGGACGGTCCCTACAATGAGCAGTTCTTC. Residues: CASSSSYRDGPYNEQFF.

A few counts support this clonotype. The genes are TRBV9 and TRBJ2-1; D is unclear. Trimming shortened V by 2 bases and J by 10 bases, and 10 bases separated the two germline ends. The CDR3 covers 12 residues. From germline, CDR1 is SGDLS and CDR2 YYNGEE. For the CDR3, the DNA is TGTGCCAGCAGCGTCAACATAGGGGAGCAGTTCTTC. It translates to CASSVNIGEQFF.

This clonotype was detected only a few times. The chain combines TRBV4-1 with TRBJ1-2; possible D gene TRBD1, 5 bases. V was shortened by 3 bases and J by 2 bases, with 13 bases between the two germline ends. This CDR3 has 15 residues. Germline CDR1 MGHRA, CDR2 YSYEKL. The CDR3 here is CASSHIEQGNYGYTF. CDR3 nucleotide sequence: TGCGCCAGCAGCCATATAGAGCAGGGAAACTATGGCTACACCTTC.

This chain connects TRBV5-8 to TRBJ1-2; D gene ambiguous. Germline V CDR1 and CDR2: SGHTS, YDEGEE. The V end lost 6 bases, the J end lost 6 bases, and 21 bases lay between the germline ends. The CDR3 runs 15 residues. The CDR3 sequence: CASNPGFTGRDGYTF. In DNA form, the CDR3 reads TGTGCCAGCAACCCAGGCTTCACCGGGCGGGATGGCTACACCTTC.

A few counts support this clonotype. V usage is TRBV20-1 and J usage is TRBJ1-1; maybe TRBD1 (6 bases). Germline V gene data show CDR1 as DFQATT and CDR2 as SNEGSKA (reference sequence). CDR3 length equals 14 residues. V gave up 4 bases and J gave up 1 base, with 13 bases separating them. For the CDR3, the DNA is TGCAGTGCTAAGGGGGTCCCAGGGAACACTGAAGCTTTCTTT. Its translation: CSAKGVPGNTEAFF.

This clonotype was detected a few times. The chain joins TRBV4-1 to TRBJ2-4; D not resolved. The J call may be incorrect, as the DNA end agrees better with TRBJ2-7. This CDR3 contains 14 residues. Germline CDR1 is MGHRA and CDR2 is YSYEKL. For the CDR3, the DNA is TGCGCCAGCAGCCAAGATCGCATTGGTTACGAGCAGTACTTC. Its translation is CASSQDRIGYEQYF.

The sample holds a few counts of this clonotype. The chain is built from TRBV10-3 and TRBJ2-7; TRBD2 might be the D (6 bases). The CDR3 sequence is 16 residues long. V was cut by 0 bases and J by 0 bases, with 12 bases left in between. Germline values: CDR1 ENHRY, CDR2 SYGVKD. The CDR3: CAISESGDLYSYEQYF. The CDR3 DNA is TGTGCCATCAGTGAGTCGGGGGACTTGTACTCCTACGAGCAGTACTTC.

This clonotype was seen a few times. The chain links TRBV30 to TRBJ1-2; no reliable D call. The CDR3 has 13 residues. With 3 bases removed from V and 0 bases from J, the gap between germline ends came to 8 bases. Germline assignment: CDR1 GTSNPN and CDR2 SVGIG (reference sequence). The CDR3 loop is CAWSRTANYGYTF. DNA of the CDR3: TGTGCCTGGAGCCGGACCGCTAACTATGGCTACACCTTC.

The chain uses TRBV15 and TRBJ1-3, with TRBD1 matching over 10 bases. V lost 3 bases, J lost 1 base, and 0 bases stayed unmatched. The germline CDR1 and CDR2 sequences are LNHNV and YYDKDF (reference sequence). The length of the CDR3 is 15 residues. The chain's CDR3 is CATSRGQGSGNTIYF. CDR3 sequence (DNA): TGTGCCACCAGCAGGGGACAGGGGTCTGGAAACACCATATATTTT.

This clonotype was picked up a small number of times. This chain links TRBV7-9 with TRBJ2-1, with TRBD1 as a possible D gene (6 bases). This CDR3 region has 14 residues. The germline V gene encodes CDR1 SEHNR and CDR2 FQNEAQ (reference sequence). V was shortened by 4 bases and J by 6 bases, with 13 bases between the two germline ends. CDR3 residues: CASSYWDKLNEQFF. The DNA of the CDR3 is TGTGCCAGCAGCTACTGGGACAAACTCAATGAGCAGTTCTTC. Supplemented by reference TRBV7-9 and TRBJ2-1, the full variable domain reads DTGVSQNPRHKITKRGQNVTFRCDPISEHNRLYWYRQTLGQGPEFLTYFQNEAQLEKSRLLSDRFSAERPKGSFSTLEIQRTEQGDSAMYLCASSYWDKLNEQFFGPGTRLTVL.

This clonotype appeared once. This may be a read error: a much more frequent sequence differs by one nucleotide. This sequence joins TRBV7-2 and TRBJ2-3; 10 bases align to TRBD2. Germline trimming cut 5 bases from V and 2 bases from J; bases unmatched to any gene: 4. The CDR3 is 15 residues long. Per the germline V gene, CDR1 is SGHTA and CDR2 is FQGNSA. CDR3: CASSVSGGLTDTQYF. The CDR3 nucleotides read TGTGCCAGCAGCGTTAGCGGGGGGCTCACAGATACGCAGTATTTT.

In DNA, the CDR3 is TGCGCCAGCAGCCAAGTAACTGGCTTTACCTACAATGAGCAGTTCTTC. Protein product: CASSQVTGFTYNEQFF. The chain joins TRBV4-3 to TRBJ2-1; D call uncertain. The CDR3 sequence is 16 residues long. V was cut by 1 base and J by 2 bases, with 12 bases left in between. From germline, CDR1 is LGHNA and CDR2 YSLEER.

The chain is built from TRBV28 and TRBJ2-3; a weak D match, TRBD2 (6 bases). The CDR3 runs to 13 residues. V lost 6 bases and J 4 bases, leaving 11 bases between the germline ends. CDR1 is MDHEN and CDR2 is SYDVKM in the germline V gene. CDR3 coding DNA: TGTGCCAGCAGGAGGAGGGAGCCAGATACGCAGTATTTT. Its protein is CASRRREPDTQYF.

This sequence joins TRBV12-3 or TRBV12-4 and TRBJ1-3; no definite D call. The CDR3 sequence is 15 residues long. Between the trimmed V and J ends, which lost 0 bases and 4 bases, there was a span of 10 bases. The CDR3 loop is CASSLAPGYGNTIYF. In DNA, the CDR3 is TGTGCCAGCAGTTTAGCTCCGGGGTACGGAAACACCATATATTTT.

In this sample, this clonotype turned up once. This chain links TRBV10-3 with TRBJ1-2; no clear D. The germline V gene has CDR1 ENHRY and CDR2 SYGVKD. This CDR3 is built from 17 residues. Trimming removed 0 bases at V and 4 bases at J, with 18 bases between. CDR3 coding DNA: TGTGCCATCAGTGAGTCTGTCGCCGGTACCCCTAGCTATGGCTACACCTTC. It is translated as CAISESVAGTPSYGYTF.

V and J are TRBV7-2 and TRBJ1-1, with 7 bases that match TRBD1. The germline gives CDR1 SGHTA, CDR2 FQGNSA. Trimming cost V 6 bases and J 5 bases; bases outside gene matches: 9. The CDR3 consists of 14 residues. CDR3 coding DNA: TGTGCCAGCAGTCTTGGACAGGCAAAAACTGAAGCTTTCTTT. Amino acid sequence: CASSLGQAKTEAFF.

The V call is TRBV13, the J call TRBJ1-2; D might be TRBD1 (5 bases). The germline V and J ends were trimmed by 1 base and 6 bases, with 12 bases remaining between them. The CDR3 is 14 amino acids. Per germline, CDR1 PRHDT and CDR2 FYEKMQ (reference sequence). The CDR3 DNA is TGTGCCAGCAGCTTAGTCAGGGAGGAGGATGGCTACACCTTC. Protein sequence: CASSLVREEDGYTF.

Turning to this clonotype: Possible read error: a much larger clone is one base away. V usage is TRBV6-6 and J usage is TRBJ2-5; D unclear. V lost 2 bases and J lost 11, with 9 bases in between. The germline V gene has CDR1 MNHNY and CDR2 SVGAGI (reference sequence). This CDR3 is 11 amino acids long. The CDR3 DNA follows: TGTGCCAGCAGTTACGACAATGAGCAGTACTTC. Translation: CASSYDNEQYF.